The T cell receptor beta chain described here comes from a study of regulatory T cells in long-lasting Graves disease. Time point defined: newly diagnosed GD, antithyroid drugs for less than 3 months. Researchers made the TCR library from RNA that was extracted from PBMCs. This clonotype was observed a few times. With iRepertoire HTBI primers and Arm-PCR of CDR3 regions, TCR beta libraries were built. TCRdb reprocessed the multiplex PCR reads via MiXCR and lists one record per CDR3 protein. The sample holds around 400,000 distinct CDR3 sequences, about 14% seen once. Trimming took 4 bases from V and 8 from J, leaving 18 bases between them. In germline, CDR1 is SGHNT, CDR2 YYREEE (reference sequence). This CDR3 comprises 14 residues.

The rearrangement joins TRBV5-4 to TRBJ1-2; the D gene is possibly TRBD1 (5 bases). The TCR originated in a female donor with Graves disease. The input for sequencing was peripheral blood mononuclear cells (PBMCs), taken at new diagnosis, from a patient treated with antithyroid drugs. The CDR3 region has the DNA TGTGCCAGCAGCCCCCGGGGCGGGGTAGGGGGCTACACCTTC. This encodes CASSPRGGVGGYTF. The whole variable domain, remainder taken from reference TRBV5-4 and TRBJ1-2, is ETGVTQSPTHLIKTRGQQVTLRCSSQSGHNTVSWYQQALGQGPQFIFQYYREEENGRGNFPPRFSGLQFPNYSSELNVNALELDDSALYLCASSPRGGVGGYTFGSGTRLTVV.